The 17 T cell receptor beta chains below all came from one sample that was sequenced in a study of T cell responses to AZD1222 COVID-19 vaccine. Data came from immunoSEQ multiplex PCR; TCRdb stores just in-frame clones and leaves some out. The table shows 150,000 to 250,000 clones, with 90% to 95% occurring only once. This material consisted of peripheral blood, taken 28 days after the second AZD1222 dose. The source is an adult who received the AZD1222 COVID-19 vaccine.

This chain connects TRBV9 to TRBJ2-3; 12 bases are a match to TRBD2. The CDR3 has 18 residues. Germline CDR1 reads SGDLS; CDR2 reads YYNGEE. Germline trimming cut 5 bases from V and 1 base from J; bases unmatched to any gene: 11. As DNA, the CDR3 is TGTGCCAGCAGTCCCGGACTAGCGGGGATAAAGCGCACAGATACGCAGTATTTT. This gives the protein CASSPGLAGIKRTDTQYF. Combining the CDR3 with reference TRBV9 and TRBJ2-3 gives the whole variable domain DSGVTQTPKHLITATGQRVTLRCSPRSGDLSVYWYQQSLDQGLQFLIQYYNGEERAKGNILERFSAQQFPDLHSELNLSSLELGDSALYFCASSPGLAGIKRTDTQYFGPGTRLTVL.

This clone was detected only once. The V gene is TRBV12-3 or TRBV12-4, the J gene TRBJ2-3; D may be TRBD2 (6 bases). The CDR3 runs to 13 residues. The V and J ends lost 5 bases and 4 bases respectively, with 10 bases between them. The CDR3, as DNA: TGTGCCAGCAGTCGGAGGGGTCCAGATACGCAGTATTTT. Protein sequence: CASSRRGPDTQYF.

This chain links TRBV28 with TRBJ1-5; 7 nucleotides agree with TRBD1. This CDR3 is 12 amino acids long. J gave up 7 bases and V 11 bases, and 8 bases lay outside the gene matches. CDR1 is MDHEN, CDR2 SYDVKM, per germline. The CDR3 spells CAGRQGGQPQHF. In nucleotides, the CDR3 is TGTGCCGGACGACAGGGTGGGCAGCCCCAGCATTTT.

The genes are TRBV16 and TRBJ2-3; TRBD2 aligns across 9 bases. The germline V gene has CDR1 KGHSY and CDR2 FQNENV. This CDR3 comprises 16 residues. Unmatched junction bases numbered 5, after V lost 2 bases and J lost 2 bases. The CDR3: CASSQIAGVITDTQYF. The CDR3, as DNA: TGTGCCAGCAGCCAAATAGCGGGAGTCATCACAGATACGCAGTATTTT.

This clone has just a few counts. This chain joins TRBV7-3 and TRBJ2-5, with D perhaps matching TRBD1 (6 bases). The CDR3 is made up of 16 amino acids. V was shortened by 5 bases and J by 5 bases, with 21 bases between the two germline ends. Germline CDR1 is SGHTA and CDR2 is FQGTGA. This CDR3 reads CASSGNYRVGVETQYF. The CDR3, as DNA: TGTGCCAGCAGCGGAAACTACAGGGTCGGTGTGGAGACCCAGTACTTC.

This CDR3 reads CASSSPPRQTQYF. CDR3 sequence (DNA): TGTGCCAGCAGTTCTCCCCCGAGGCAGACCCAGTACTTC. V gene TRBV27 combines with J gene TRBJ2-5, with D hard to call. The CDR3 is 13 residues long. V gave up 4 bases and J gave up 6 bases, with 12 bases separating them. The germline CDR1 and CDR2 sequences are MNHEY and SMNVEV (reference sequence).

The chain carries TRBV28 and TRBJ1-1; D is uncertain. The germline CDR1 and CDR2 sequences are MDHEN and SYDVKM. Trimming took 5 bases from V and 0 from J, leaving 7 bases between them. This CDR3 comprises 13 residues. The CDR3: CASSLTLNTEAFF. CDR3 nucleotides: TGTGCCAGCAGTCTTACACTGAACACTGAAGCTTTCTTT.

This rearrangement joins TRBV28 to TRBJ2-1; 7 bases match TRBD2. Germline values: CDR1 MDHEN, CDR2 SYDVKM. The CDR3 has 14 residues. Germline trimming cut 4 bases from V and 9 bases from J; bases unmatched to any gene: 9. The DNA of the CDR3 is TGTGCCAGCAGTTCCCCCACTAGCGTTCTTGAGCAGTTCTTC. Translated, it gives CASSSPTSVLEQFF.

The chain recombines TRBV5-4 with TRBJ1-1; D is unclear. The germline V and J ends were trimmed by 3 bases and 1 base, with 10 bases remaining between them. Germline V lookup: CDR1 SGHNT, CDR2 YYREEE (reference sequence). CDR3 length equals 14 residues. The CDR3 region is CASSSVQGNTEAFF. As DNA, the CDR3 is TGTGCCAGCAGCTCAGTTCAAGGGAACACTGAAGCTTTCTTT. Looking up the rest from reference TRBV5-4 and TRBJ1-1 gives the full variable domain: ETGVTQSPTHLIKTRGQQVTLRCSSQSGHNTVSWYQQALGQGPQFIFQYYREEENGRGNFPPRFSGLQFPNYSSELNVNALELDDSALYLCASSSVQGNTEAFFGQGTRLTVV.

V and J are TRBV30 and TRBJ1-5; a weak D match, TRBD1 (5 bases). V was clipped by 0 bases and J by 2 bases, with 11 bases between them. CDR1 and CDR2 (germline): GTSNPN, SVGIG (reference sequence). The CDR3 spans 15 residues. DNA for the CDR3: TGTGCCTGGAGTGTAGGGAAAGGGGGCAATCAGCCCCAGCATTTT. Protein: CAWSVGKGGNQPQHF.

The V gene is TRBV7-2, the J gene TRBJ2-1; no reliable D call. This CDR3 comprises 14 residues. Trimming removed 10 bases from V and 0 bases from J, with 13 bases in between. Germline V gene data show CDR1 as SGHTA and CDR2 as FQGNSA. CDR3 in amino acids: CATQEARSYNEQFF. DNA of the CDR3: TGTGCCACCCAGGAAGCGCGCTCCTACAATGAGCAGTTCTTC.

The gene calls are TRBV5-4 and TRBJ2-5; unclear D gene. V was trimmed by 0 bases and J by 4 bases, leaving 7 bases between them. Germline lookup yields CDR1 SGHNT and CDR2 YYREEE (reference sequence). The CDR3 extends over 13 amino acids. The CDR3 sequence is CASSLAIRETQYF. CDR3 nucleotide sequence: TGTGCCAGCAGCTTGGCGATACGAGAGACCCAGTACTTC.

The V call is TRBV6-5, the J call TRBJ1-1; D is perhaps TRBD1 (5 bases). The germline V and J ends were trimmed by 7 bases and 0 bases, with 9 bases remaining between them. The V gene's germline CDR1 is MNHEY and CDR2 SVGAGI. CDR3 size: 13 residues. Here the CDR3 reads CASKTAMNTEAFF. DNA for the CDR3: TGTGCCAGCAAGACAGCTATGAACACTGAAGCTTTCTTT.

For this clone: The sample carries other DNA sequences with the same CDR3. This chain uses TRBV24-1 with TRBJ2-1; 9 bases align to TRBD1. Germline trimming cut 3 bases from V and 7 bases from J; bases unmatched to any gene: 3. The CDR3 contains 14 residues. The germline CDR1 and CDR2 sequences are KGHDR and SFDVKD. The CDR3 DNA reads TGTGCCACCAGTGATCCCGGGACAGGGAATGAGCAGTTCTTC. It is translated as CATSDPGTGNEQFF.

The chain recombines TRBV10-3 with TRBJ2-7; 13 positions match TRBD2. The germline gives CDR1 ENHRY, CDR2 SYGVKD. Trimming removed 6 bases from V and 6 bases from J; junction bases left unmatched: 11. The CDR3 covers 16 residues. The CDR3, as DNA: TGTGCCATCAGGGACGTTACTAGCGGGAGGGCCTCCGAGCAGTACTTC. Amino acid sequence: CAIRDVTSGRASEQYF.

Here the CDR3 DNA reads TGCGCCAGCGGGCGGGGGGGTTTTCAGCCCCAGCATTTT. It specifies CASGRGGFQPQHF. The V gene is TRBV4-1, the J gene TRBJ1-5; TRBD1 is a possible D gene (5 bases). CDR1 is MGHRA, CDR2 YSYEKL, per germline. The ends were cut back, 8 bases at V and 6 bases at J, with 14 bases in the middle. The CDR3 loop spans 13 amino acids.

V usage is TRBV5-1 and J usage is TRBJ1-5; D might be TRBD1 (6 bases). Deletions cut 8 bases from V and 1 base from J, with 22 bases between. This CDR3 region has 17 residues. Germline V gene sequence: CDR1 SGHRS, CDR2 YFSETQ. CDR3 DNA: TGCGCCAGTACCCCTCTTCTGGGGGGGGCCAGCAATCAGCCCCAGCATTTT. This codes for CASTPLLGGASNQPQHF.